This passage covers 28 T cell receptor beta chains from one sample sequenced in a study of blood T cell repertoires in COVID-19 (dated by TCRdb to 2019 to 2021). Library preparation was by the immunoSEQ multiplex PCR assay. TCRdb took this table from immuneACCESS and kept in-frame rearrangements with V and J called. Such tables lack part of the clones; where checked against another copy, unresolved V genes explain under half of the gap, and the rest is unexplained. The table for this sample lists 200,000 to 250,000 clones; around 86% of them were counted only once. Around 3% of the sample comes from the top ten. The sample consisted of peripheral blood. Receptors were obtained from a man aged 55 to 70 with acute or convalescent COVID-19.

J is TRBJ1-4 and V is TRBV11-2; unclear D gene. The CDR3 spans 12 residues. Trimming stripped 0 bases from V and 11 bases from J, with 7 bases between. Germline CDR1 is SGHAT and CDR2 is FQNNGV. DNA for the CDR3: TGTGCCAGCAGCTTAGATCGAGGCAAACTGTTTTTT. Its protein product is CASSLDRGKLFF.

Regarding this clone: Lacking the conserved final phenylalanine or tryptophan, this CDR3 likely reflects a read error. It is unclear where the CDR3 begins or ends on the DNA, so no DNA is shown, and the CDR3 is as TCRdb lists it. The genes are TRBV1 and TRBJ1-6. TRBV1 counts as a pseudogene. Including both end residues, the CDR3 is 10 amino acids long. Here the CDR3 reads CTSSRHGRVP.

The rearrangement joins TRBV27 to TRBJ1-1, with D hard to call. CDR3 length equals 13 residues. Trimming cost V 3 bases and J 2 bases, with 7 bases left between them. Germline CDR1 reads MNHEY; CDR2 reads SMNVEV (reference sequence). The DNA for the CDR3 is TGTGCCAGCAGTTTTCTTACTAACACTGAAGCTTTCTTT. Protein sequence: CASSFLTNTEAFF.

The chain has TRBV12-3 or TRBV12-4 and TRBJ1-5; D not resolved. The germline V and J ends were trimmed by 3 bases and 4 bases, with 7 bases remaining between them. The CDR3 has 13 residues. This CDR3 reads CASSLNENQPQHF. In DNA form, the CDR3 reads TGTGCCAGCAGTTTGAACGAGAATCAGCCCCAGCATTTT.

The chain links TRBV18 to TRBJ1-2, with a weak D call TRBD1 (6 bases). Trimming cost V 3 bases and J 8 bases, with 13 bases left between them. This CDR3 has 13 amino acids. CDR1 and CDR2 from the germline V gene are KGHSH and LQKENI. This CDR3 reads CASSPTGPEGYTF. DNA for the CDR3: TGTGCCAGCTCACCGACAGGCCCCGAGGGCTACACCTTC. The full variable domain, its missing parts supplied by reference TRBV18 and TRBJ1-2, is NAGVMQNPRHLVRRRGQEARLRCSPMKGHSHVYWYRQLPEEGLKFMVYLQKENIIDESGMPKERFSAEFPKEGPSILRIQQVVRGDSAAYFCASSPTGPEGYTFGSGTRLTVV.

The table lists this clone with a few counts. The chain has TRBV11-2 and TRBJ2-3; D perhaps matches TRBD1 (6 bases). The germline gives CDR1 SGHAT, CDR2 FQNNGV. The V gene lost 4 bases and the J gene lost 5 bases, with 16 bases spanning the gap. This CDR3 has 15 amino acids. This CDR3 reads CASSSIRGSGDTQYF. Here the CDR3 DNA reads TGTGCCAGCAGCTCCATTAGGGGGTCGGGAGATACGCAGTATTTT.

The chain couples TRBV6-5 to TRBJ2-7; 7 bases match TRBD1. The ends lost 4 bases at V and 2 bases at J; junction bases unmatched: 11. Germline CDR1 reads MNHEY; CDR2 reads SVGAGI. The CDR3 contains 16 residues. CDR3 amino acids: CASSLDPGQTAYEQYF. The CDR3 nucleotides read TGTGCCAGCAGTTTAGACCCGGGACAGACAGCCTACGAGCAGTACTTC.

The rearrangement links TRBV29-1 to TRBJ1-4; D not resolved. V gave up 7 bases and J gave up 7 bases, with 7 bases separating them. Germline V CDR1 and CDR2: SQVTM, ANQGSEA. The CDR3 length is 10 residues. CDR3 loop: CSAEGEKLFF. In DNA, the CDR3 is TGCAGCGCCGAGGGTGAAAAACTGTTTTTT. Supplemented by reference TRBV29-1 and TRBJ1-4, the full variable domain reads SAVISQKPSRDICQRGTSLTIQCQVDSQVTMMFWYRQQPGQSLTLIATANQGSEATYESGFVIDKFPISRPNLTFSTLTVSNMSPEDSSIYLCSAEGEKLFFGSGTQLSVL.

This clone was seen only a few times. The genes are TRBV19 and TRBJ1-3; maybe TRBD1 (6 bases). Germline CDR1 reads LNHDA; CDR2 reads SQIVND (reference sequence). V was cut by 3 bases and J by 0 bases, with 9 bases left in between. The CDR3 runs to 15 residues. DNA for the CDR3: TGTGCCAGTAGTATGGACAGCTACTCTGGAAACACCATATATTTT. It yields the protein CASSMDSYSGNTIYF.

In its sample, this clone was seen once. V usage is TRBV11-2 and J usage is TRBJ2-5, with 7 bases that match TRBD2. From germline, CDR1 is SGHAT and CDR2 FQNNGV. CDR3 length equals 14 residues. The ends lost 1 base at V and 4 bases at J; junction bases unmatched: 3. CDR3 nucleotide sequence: TGTGCCAGCAGCTTAGTTTCTAGCGGAGAGACCCAGTACTTC. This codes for CASSLVSSGETQYF.

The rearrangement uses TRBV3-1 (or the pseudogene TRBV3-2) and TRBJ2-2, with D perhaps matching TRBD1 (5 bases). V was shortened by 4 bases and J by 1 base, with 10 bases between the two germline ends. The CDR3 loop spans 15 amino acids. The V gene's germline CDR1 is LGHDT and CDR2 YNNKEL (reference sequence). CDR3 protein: CASSPQGMNTGELFF. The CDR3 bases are TGTGCCAGCAGCCCCCAGGGAATGAACACCGGGGAGCTGTTTTTT.

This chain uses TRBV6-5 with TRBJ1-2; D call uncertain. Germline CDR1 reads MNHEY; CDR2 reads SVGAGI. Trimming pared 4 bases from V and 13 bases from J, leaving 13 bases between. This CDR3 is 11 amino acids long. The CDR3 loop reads CASSFTRYVTF. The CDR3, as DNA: TGTGCCAGCAGTTTCACTCGCTACGTCACCTTC.

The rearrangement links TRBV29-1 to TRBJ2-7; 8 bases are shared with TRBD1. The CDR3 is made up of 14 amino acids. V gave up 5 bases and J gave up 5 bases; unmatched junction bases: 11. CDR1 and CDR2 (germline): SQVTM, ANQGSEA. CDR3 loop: CSVKFRQGRDEQYF. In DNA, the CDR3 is TGCAGCGTTAAATTTCGACAGGGGAGAGACGAGCAGTACTTC.

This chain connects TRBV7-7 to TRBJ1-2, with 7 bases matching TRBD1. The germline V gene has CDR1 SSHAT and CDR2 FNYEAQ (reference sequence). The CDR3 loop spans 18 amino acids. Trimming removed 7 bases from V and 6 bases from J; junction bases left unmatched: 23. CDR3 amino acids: CASIPRGRASGRWDGYTF. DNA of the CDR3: TGTGCCAGCATCCCAAGGGGGCGGGCCTCGGGGCGGTGGGATGGCTACACCTTC.

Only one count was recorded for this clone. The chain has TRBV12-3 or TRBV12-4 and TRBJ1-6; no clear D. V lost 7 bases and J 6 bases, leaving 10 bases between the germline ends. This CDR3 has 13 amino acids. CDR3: CASTLTGNSPLHF. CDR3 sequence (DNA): TGTGCCAGCACCCTTACTGGTAATTCACCCCTCCACTTT.

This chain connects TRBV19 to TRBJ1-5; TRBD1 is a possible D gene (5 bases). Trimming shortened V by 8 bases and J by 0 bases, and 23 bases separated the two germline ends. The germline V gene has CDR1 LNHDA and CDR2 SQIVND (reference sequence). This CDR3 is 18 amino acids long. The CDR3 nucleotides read TGTGCCAGTCAGTTGGGGAAGGGGCGCCCCTATAGCAATCAGCCCCAGCATTTT. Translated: CASQLGKGRPYSNQPQHF.

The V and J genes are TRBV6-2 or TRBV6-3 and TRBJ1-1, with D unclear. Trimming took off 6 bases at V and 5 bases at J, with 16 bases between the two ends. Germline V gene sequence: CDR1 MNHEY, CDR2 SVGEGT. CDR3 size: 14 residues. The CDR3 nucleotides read TGTGCCAGCAGCAATGGCGGGGAGGGTACTGAAGCTTTCTTT. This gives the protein CASSNGGEGTEAFF.

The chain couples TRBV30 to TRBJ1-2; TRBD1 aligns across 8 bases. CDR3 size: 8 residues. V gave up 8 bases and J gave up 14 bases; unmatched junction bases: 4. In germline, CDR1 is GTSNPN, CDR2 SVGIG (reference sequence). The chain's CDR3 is CAGDRGTF. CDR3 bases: TGTGCCGGAGACAGGGGAACCTTC.

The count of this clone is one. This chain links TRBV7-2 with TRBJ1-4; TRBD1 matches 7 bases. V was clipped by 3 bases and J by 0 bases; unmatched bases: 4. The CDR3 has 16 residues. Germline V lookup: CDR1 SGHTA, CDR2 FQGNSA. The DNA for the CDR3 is TGTGCCAGCAGCTTGACAGGGACCCCAACTAATGAAAAACTGTTTTTT. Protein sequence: CASSLTGTPTNEKLFF.

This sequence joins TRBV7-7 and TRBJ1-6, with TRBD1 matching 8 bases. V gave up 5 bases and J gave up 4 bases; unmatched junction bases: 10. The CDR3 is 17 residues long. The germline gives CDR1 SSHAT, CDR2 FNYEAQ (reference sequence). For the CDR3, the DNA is TGTGCCAGCAGCCATCCTCGGGACAGGCCGTATAATTCACCCCTCCACTTT. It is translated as CASSHPRDRPYNSPLHF. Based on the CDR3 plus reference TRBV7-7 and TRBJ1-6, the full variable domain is GAGVSQSPRYKVTKRGQDVTLRCDPISSHATLYWYQQALGQGPEFLTYFNYEAQPDKSGLPSDRFSAERPEGSISTLTIQRTEQRDSAMYRCASSHPRDRPYNSPLHFGNGTRLTVT.

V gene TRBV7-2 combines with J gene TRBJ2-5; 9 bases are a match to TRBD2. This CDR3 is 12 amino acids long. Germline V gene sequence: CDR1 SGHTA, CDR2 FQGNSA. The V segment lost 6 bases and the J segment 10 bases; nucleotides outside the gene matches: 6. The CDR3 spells CASSLRGGDQYF. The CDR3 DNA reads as TGTGCCAGCAGTTTGCGGGGGGGGGACCAGTACTTC.

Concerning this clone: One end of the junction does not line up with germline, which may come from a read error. The CDR3 sequence: CASSLGPGTNYGYTF. The CDR3 DNA sequence: TGTGCCAGCAGCTTAGGTCCCGGAACTAATTATGGCTACACCTTC. This chain uses TRBV11-2 with TRBJ1-2; no definite D call. The CDR3 runs 15 residues. Germline CDR1 and CDR2: SGHAT and FQNNGV. Full variable domain (missing parts from reference TRBV11-2 and TRBJ1-2): EAGVAQSPRYKIIEKRQSVAFWCNPISGHATLYWYQQILGQGPKLLIQFQNNGVVDDSQLPKDRFSAERLKGVDSTLKIQPAKLEDSAVYLCASSLGPGTNYGYTFGSGTRLTVV.

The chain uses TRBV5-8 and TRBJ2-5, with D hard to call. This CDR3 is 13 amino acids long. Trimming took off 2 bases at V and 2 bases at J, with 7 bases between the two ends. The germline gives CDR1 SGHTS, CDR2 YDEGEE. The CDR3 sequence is CASSFHGQETQYF. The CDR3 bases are TGTGCCAGCAGCTTCCACGGGCAAGAGACCCAGTACTTC.

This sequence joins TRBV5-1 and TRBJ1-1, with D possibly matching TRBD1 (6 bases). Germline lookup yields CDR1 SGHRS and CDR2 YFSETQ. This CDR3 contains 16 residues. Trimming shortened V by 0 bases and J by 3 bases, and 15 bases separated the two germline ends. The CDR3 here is CASSLGSYYRDTEAFF. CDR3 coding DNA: TGCGCCAGCAGCTTGGGAAGCTACTACAGGGACACTGAAGCTTTCTTT.

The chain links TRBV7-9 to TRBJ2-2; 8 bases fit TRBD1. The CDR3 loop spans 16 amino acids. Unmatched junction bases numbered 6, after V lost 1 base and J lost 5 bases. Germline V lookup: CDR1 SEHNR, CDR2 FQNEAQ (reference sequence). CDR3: CASSLVWQGATGELFF. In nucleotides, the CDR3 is TGTGCCAGCAGCTTAGTTTGGCAGGGGGCAACCGGGGAGCTGTTTTTT.

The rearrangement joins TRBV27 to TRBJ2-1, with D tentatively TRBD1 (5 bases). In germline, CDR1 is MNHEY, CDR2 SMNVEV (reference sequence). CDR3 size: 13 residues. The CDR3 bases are TGTGCTCCGGCCAGGGCCTTTGGAAATGAGCAGTTCTTC. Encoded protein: CAPARAFGNEQFF.

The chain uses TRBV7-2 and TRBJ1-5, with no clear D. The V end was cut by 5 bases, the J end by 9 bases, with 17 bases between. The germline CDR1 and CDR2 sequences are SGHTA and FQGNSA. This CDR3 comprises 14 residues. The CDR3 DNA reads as TGTGCCAGCAGCCCCGGCAGGCCACATTGGCCCCAGCATTTT. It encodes CASSPGRPHWPQHF. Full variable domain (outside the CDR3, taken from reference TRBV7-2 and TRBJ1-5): GAGVSQSPSNKVTEKGKDVELRCDPISGHTALYWYRQSLGQGLEFLIYFQGNSAPDKSGLPSDRFSAERTGGSVSTLTIQRTQQEDSAVYLCASSPGRPHWPQHFGDGTRLSIL.

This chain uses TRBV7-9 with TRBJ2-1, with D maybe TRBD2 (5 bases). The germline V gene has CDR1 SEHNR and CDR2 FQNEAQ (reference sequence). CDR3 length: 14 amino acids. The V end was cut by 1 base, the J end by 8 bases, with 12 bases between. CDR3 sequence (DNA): TGTGCCAGCAGCTTAGTGACGGGGTCGGATGAGCAGTTCTTC. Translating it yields CASSLVTGSDEQFF.